These T cell receptor beta chains were read from a single sample in a study of blood T cell repertoires in COVID-19. The method was immunoSEQ multiplex PCR; TCRdb's version includes in-frame clones alone and lacks a portion of them. Of roughly 380,000 clones listed, about nine tenths are singletons. The sequencing input was peripheral blood. These receptors all come from a middle-aged woman with COVID-19, enrolled during active disease. CDR3s include the opening cysteine and the closing phenylalanine or tryptophan. Each record gives: V gene, J gene, clone size, D gene, CDR3 protein, CDR3 DNA. A D gene is named only where the DNA matches it firmly. Clone size, where shown, is once, few, many, or a class for clones that have expanded.

>TRBV7-2|TRBJ1-4|NA|TRBD1
CASSPEWDSHNEKLFF
TGTGCCAGCAGCCCAGAGTGGGACAGCCATAATGAAAAACTGTTTTTT
>TRBV28|TRBJ1-2|NA|TRBD1
CASRPTGRGTVSYTF
TGTGCCAGCAGACCGACAGGGCGAGGGACAGTGAGCTACACCTTC
>TRBV11-2|TRBJ1-1|NA|NA
CASSLVPRGKMNTEAFF
TGTGCCAGCAGCTTAGTACCCAGGGGAAAAATGAACACTGAAGCTTTCTTT
>TRBV7-6|TRBJ2-1|NA|TRBD2
CASSFSGGVRQEQFF
TGTGCCAGCAGCTTTAGCGGGGGGGTTCGCCAGGAGCAGTTCTTC
>TRBV19|TRBJ1-2|NA|TRBD1
CASRTGGNNYGYTF
TGTGCCAGTCGGACAGGGGGGAATAACTATGGCTACACCTTC
>TRBV19|TRBJ2-3|NA|TRBD1
CASSLDRDTQYF
TGTGCCAGTAGCCTGGACAGGGATACGCAGTATTTT
>TRBV4-1|TRBJ2-1|once|NA
CASSRASHNEQFF
TGCGCCAGCAGCCGGGCCAGTCACAATGAGCAGTTCTTC
>TRBV6-5|TRBJ2-2|NA|NA
CASSYRTPLRTGELFF
TGTGCCAGCAGTTACCGGACACCATTACGGACCGGGGAGCTGTTTTTT
>TRBV28|TRBJ1-1|NA|TRBD1
CASSPGGLQGSSEAFF
TGTGCCAGCAGTCCAGGGGGCCTACAGGGGAGTTCTGAAGCTTTCTTT
>TRBV10-3|TRBJ2-7|NA|TRBD2
CAFQLAGGYEQYF
TGTGCCTTCCAACTAGCGGGAGGTTACGAGCAGTACTTC
>TRBV9|TRBJ1-5|NA|TRBD1
CASSVGQGINQPQHF
TGTGCCAGCAGCGTGGGACAGGGGATTAATCAGCCCCAGCATTTT
>TRBV6-1|TRBJ1-4|NA|TRBD1
CASSDRGHSNEKLFF
TGTGCCAGCAGTGACAGGGGGCATAGTAATGAAAAACTGTTTTTT
>TRBV7-2|TRBJ1-4|NA|NA
CASRGFGRSPKLFF
TGTGCCAGCCGAGGGTTCGGACGGTCCCCAAAACTGTTTTTT
>TRBV5-1|TRBJ2-3|NA|NA
CASSLAGQATDTQYF
TGCGCCAGCAGCTTGGCTGGACAAGCGACAGATACGCAGTATTTT
>TRBV7-9|TRBJ1-1|NA|TRBD1
CASRSGQGGEAFF
TGTGCCAGCAGATCCGGACAGGGCGGAGAAGCTTTCTTT
>TRBV6-6|TRBJ2-5|NA|NA
CASSYGTLETQYF
TGTGCCAGCAGTTACGGGACTTTAGAGACCCAGTACTTC
>TRBV7-9|TRBJ1-5|once|NA
CASSSQGRQPQHF
TGTGCCAGCAGCTCACAGGGTAGGCAGCCCCAGCATTTT
>TRBV7-7|TRBJ2-3|NA|TRBD2
CASSVLAGGRDTQYF
TGTGCTAGCAGCGTGTTAGCGGGGGGCAGGGATACGCAGTATTTT
>TRBV2|TRBJ1-1|once|NA
CASSVKTQNTEAFF
TGTGCCAGCAGCGTAAAGACACAGAACACTGAAGCTTTCTTT
>TRBV28|TRBJ1-1|NA|NA
CASRATGLEAFF
TGTGCCAGCAGGGCTACAGGGCTTGAAGCTTTCTTT
>TRBV5-1|TRBJ1-1|NA|NA
CASSRDGGAMNTEAFF
TGCGCCAGCAGCCGGGACGGGGGGGCCATGAACACTGAAGCTTTCTTT
>TRBV18|TRBJ2-1|NA|TRBD1
CASSNRNRQGNNEQFF
TGTGCCAGCTCGAACAGGAATAGACAGGGGAACAATGAGCAGTTCTTC
>TRBV28|TRBJ2-7|NA|NA
CASSLIDNRYEQYF
TGTGCCAGCAGTTTAATCGACAACCGATACGAGCAGTACTTC
>TRBV27|TRBJ1-1|NA|TRBD1
CASSLDRGGPEAFF
TGTGCCAGCAGTCTGGACAGGGGAGGGCCTGAAGCTTTCTTT
>TRBV5-1|TRBJ1-3|NA|NA
CASSLATASGNTIYF
TGCGCCAGCAGCTTGGCCACAGCCTCTGGAAACACCATATATTTT
>TRBV7-2|TRBJ2-3|NA|NA
CASSLVWRGTQYF
TGTGCCAGCAGCTTAGTGTGGCGGGGTACGCAGTATTTT
>TRBV5-3|TRBJ1-1|few|TRBD1
CARSLRRLDRESRAAEAFF
TGTGCCAGAAGCTTAAGACGACTGGACAGGGAAAGCCGAGCGGCTGAAGCTTTCTTT
>TRBV19|TRBJ1-2|NA|TRBD1
CASSAGQGVIYGYTF
TGTGCCAGTAGTGCCGGACAGGGAGTCATCTATGGCTACACCTTC
>TRBV3-1/TRBV3-2|TRBJ2-2|few|TRBD2
CASSPRGRRTGELFF
TGTGCCAGCAGCCCGCGGGGGAGAAGAACCGGGGAGCTGTTTTTT
>TRBV7-3|TRBJ2-2|NA|NA
CASSLTQQGLARQLFF
TGTGCCAGCAGCTTAACCCAACAGGGCCTGGCAAGGCAGCTGTTTTTT
>TRBV5-1|TRBJ2-7|NA|TRBD1
CASSWRDRGGYEQYF
TGCGCCAGCAGCTGGCGGGACAGGGGGGGTTATGAGCAGTACTTC
>TRBV28|TRBJ1-1|NA|NA
CASSPWTTEAFF
TGTGCCAGCAGCCCCTGGACAACTGAAGCTTTCTTT
>TRBV11-1|TRBJ2-7|NA|NA
CASSSRDSYEQYF
TGTGCCAGCAGCTCCCGGGACTCCTACGAGCAGTACTTC
>TRBV15|TRBJ1-2|once|TRBD1
CATSRDRGEEGYTF
TGTGCCACCAGCAGGGACAGGGGAGAGGAGGGCTACACCTTC
>TRBV27|TRBJ1-2|few|NA
CASSSDIWDGYTF
TGTGCCAGCAGTTCAGACATTTGGGATGGCTACACCTTC